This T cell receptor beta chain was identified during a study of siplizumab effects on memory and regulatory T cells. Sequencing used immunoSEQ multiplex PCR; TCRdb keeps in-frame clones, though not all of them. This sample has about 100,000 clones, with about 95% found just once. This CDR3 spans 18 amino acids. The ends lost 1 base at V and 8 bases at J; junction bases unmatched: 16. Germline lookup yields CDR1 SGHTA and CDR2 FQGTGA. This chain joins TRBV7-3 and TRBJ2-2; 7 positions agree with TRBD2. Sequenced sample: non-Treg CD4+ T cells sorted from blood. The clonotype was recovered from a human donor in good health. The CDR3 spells CASSLMLVGAGAVGELFF. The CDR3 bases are TGTGCCAGCAGCTTAATGTTGGTTGGCGCGGGAGCGGTAGGGGAGCTGTTTTTT.